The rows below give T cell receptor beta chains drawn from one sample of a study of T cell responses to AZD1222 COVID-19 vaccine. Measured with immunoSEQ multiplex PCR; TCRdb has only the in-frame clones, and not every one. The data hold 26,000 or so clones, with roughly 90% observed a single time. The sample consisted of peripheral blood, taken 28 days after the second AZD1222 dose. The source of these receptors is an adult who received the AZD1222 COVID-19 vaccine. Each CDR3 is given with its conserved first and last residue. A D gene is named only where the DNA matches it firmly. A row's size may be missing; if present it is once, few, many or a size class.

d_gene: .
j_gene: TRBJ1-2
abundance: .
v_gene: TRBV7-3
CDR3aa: CASSLTPQAGYTF
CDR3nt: TGTGCCAGCAGCTTAACCCCACAGGCGGGCTACACCTTC

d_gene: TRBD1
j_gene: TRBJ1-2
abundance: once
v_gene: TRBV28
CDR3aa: CASNRGRTYGYTF
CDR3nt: TGTGCCAGCAACAGGGGCCGGACATATGGCTACACCTTC

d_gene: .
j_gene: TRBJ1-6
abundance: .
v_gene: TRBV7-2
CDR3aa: CASSNGGASSYNSPLHF
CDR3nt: TGTGCCAGCAGCAACGGAGGGGCCAGCTCCTATAATTCACCCCTCCACTTT

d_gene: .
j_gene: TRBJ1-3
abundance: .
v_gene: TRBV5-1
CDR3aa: CASSLGSSGNTIYF
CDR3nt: TGCGCCAGCAGCTTGGGGAGCTCTGGAAACACCATATATTTT

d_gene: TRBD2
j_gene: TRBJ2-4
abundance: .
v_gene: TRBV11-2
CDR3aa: CASSLDRGDIQYF
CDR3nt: TGTGCCAGCAGCTTAGACCGGGGGGACATTCAGTACTTC

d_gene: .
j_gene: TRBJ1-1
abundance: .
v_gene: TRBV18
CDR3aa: CASSPLRGAVTEAFF
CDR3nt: TGTGCCAGCTCACCACTTCGGGGCGCGGTAACTGAAGCTTTCTTT

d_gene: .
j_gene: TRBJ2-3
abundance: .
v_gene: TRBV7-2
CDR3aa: CASSSYTDTQYF
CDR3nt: TGTGCCAGCAGCTCTTACACAGATACGCAGTATTTT

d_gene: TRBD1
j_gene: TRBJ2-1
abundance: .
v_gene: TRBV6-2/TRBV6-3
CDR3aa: CASTPQGAIEQFF
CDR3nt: TGTGCCAGCACCCCCCAGGGGGCGATTGAGCAGTTCTTC

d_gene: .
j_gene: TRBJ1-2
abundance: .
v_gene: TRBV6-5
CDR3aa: CASSPEGANYGYTF
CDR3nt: TGTGCCAGCAGCCCAGAGGGAGCTAACTATGGCTACACCTTC

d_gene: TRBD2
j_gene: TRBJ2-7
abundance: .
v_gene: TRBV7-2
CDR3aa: CASSLRFSGITYEQYF
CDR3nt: TGTGCCAGCAGCCTCCGGTTTAGCGGGATTACCTACGAGCAGTACTTC

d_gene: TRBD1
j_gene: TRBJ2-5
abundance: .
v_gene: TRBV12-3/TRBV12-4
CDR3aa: CASRTGQWETQYF
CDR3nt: TGTGCCAGCCGGACAGGCCAGTGGGAGACCCAGTACTTC

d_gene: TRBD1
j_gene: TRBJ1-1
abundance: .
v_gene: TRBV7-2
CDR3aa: CASSLLQGAGTEAFF
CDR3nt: TGTGCCAGCAGCTTACTGCAGGGGGCAGGAACTGAAGCTTTCTTT

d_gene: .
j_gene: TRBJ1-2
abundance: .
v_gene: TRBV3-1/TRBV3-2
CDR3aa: CASSQAAVGGGYTF
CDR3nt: TGTGCCAGCAGCCAGGCTGCCGTGGGAGGTGGCTACACCTTC

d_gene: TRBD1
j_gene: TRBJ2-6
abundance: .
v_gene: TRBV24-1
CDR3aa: CATSEGGQGTGANVLTF
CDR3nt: TGTGCCACCAGTGAGGGGGGACAGGGGACTGGGGCCAACGTCCTGACTTTC

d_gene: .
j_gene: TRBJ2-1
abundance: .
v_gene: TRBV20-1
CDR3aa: CSAWDKDEQFF
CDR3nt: TGCAGTGCCTGGGACAAAGATGAGCAGTTCTTC

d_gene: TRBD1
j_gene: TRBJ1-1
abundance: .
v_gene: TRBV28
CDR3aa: CASSPTRKDRVMNTEAFF
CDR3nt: TGTGCCAGCAGTCCCACAAGAAAGGACAGGGTCATGAACACTGAAGCTTTCTTT

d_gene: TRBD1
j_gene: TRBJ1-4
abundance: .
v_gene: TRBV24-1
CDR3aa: CATSDSSRDREKLFF
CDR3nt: TGTGCCACCAGTGATTCCTCCCGGGACAGGGAAAAACTGTTTTTT

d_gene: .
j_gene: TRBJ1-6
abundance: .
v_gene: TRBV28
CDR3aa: CASSLSGGYNSPLHF
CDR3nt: TGTGCCAGCAGTTTATCTGGGGGGTACAATTCACCCCTCCACTTT

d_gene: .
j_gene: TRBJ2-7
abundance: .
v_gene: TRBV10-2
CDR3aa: CASSSWDEQYF
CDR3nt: TGCGCCAGCAGTAGTTGGGACGAGCAGTACTTC

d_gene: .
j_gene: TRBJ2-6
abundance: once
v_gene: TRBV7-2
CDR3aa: CASSLGWSGANVLTF
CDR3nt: TGTGCCAGCAGCTTAGGGTGGTCCGGGGCCAACGTCCTGACTTTC

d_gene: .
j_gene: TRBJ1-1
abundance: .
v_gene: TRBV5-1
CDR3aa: CASREAGEGEAFF
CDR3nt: TGCGCCAGCAGGGAGGCAGGGGAGGGTGAAGCTTTCTTT

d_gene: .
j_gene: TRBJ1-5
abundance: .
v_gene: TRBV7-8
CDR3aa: CASSQLNSNQPQHF
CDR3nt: TGTGCCAGCAGCCAGCTTAATAGCAATCAGCCCCAGCATTTT

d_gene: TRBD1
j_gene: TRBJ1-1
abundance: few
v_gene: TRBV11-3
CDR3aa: CASSFTGANTEAFF
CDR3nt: TGTGCCAGCAGCTTTACAGGGGCGAACACTGAAGCTTTCTTT